This TCR beta chain originates from a study of cytomegalovirus exposure and HLA in healthy donors. General study points: What a later analysis showed was that several of the most significant clusters appeared linked to common viral pathogens. A later analysis reportedly found fewer N-insertions in an Asian-associated ancestry cluster than the roughly 670-donor mean. Diagnosis of cytomegalovirus status made by the classifier reportedly showed high specificity and sensitivity.

To note about this clone: Its antigen is not known.

Nominal health characterized the donors when sampled, though unrecorded immune exposures were likely. This CDR3 is built from 18 residues. Trimming took 4 bases from V and 3 from J; bases not matched to a gene: 14. Germline CDR1 reads SGHNT; CDR2 reads YYREEE (reference sequence). Amplification used 60 Vbeta primers and 13 Jbeta primers. Generated by immunoSEQ multiplex PCR, the TCRdb table keeps only in-frame clones and is missing some. This sample's table reports some 200,000 clones. This chain links TRBV5-4 with TRBJ2-3; 10 bases match TRBD2. The sample was PBMCs. The TCR comes from a young woman in good health and CMV-seropositive. The CDR3 DNA sequence: TGTGCCAGCAGCCCCGGGGTGAAAGCGGGAGGGGGGACAGATACGCAGTATTTT. Residues: CASSPGVKAGGGTDTQYF.